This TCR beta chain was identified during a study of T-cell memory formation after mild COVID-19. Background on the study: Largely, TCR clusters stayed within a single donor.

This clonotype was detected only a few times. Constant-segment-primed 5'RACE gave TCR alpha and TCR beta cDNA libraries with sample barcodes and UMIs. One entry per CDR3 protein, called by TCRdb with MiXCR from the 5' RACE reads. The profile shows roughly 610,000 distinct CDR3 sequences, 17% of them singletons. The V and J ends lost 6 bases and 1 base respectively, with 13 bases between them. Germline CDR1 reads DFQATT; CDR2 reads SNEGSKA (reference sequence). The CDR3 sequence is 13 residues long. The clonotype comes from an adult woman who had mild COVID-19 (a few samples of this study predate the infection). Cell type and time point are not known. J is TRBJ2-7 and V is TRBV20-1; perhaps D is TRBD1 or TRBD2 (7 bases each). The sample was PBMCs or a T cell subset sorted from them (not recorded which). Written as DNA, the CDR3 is TGCAGTGCGAGCGGGACAGAATCCTACGAGCAGTACTTC. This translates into CSASGTESYEQYF.